This T cell receptor (beta chain) was retrieved from a study of beta chain features in type 1 diabetes. Study-wide findings and caveats: A PCR bias possibly favoring shorter templates would apply equally to patients and controls. Moderately but significantly shorter TCRB CDR3s were found in Type 1 diabetes patients in all four CD4+ subsets.

There are 15 residues in the CDR3. The J segment lost 6 bases and the V segment lost 7 bases, leaving 5 bases of the junction unmatched. Germline V CDR1 and CDR2: SGHTA, FQGNSA. A few counts support this clone. Its antigen is not known. Reverse transcription of all isolated RNA meant that expressed TCRB transcripts were sequenced. The table came from immunoSEQ multiplex PCR; TCRdb's copy has only in-frame clones and leaves some out. This table has some 640,000 clones, around an eighth appearing once. This receptor was obtained from a man in his late teens or twenties with type 1 diabetes. J is TRBJ2-1 and V is TRBV7-2, with TRBD2 matching 14 bases. The specimen was naive CD4+ T cells from blood. For the CDR3, the DNA is TGTGCCAGCATCAGACTAGCGGGGGGGTCCAATGAGCAGTTCTTC. Encoded protein: CASIRLAGGSNEQFF.